This entry lists 3 T cell receptor beta chains sequenced from one sample in a study of PD-1 blockade in classical Hodgkin lymphoma. This table comes from immunoSEQ multiplex PCR, and its TCRdb copy is limited to in-frame clones, with some not included. Among 35,000 to 45,000 clones, around 88% were seen once, and the ten largest hold around 7.7%. No patient escaped relapse after autologous stem cell transplantation, and brentuximab vedotin exposure varied. The sequencing used peripheral blood mononuclear cells (PBMCs), collected before the second cycle of nivolumab. These receptors were collected from a human donor with classical Hodgkin lymphoma.

J is TRBJ2-5 and V is TRBV28, with 7 bases fitting TRBD1. Germline V lookup: CDR1 MDHEN, CDR2 SYDVKM. V was clipped by 6 bases and J by 4 bases; unmatched bases: 14. The CDR3 has 16 amino acids. The CDR3 bases are TGTGCCAGCAGCCTTTCCACAGGGGTGGTGGGAGAGACCCAGTACTTC. It translates to CASSLSTGVVGETQYF.

The chain is built from TRBV28 and TRBJ1-1, with 7 bases fitting TRBD1. CDR1 is MDHEN, CDR2 SYDVKM, per germline. J lost 3 bases, V lost 5 bases, and 12 bases had no gene match. The CDR3 is 16 amino acids. CDR3 amino acids: CASSLRETGWDTEAFF. The CDR3 nucleotides are TGTGCCAGCAGTCTACGAGAGACAGGGTGGGACACTGAAGCTTTCTTT.

This chain uses TRBV7-9 with TRBJ2-5, with D perhaps TRBD2 (7 bases). The CDR3 runs 16 residues. V was shortened by 1 base and J by 5 bases, with 17 bases between the two germline ends. Germline CDR1 SEHNR, CDR2 FQNEAQ (reference sequence). CDR3 amino acids: CASSLGRGGWMETQYF. CDR3 nucleotides: TGTGCCAGCAGCTTAGGCCGCGGGGGCTGGATGGAGACCCAGTACTTC.